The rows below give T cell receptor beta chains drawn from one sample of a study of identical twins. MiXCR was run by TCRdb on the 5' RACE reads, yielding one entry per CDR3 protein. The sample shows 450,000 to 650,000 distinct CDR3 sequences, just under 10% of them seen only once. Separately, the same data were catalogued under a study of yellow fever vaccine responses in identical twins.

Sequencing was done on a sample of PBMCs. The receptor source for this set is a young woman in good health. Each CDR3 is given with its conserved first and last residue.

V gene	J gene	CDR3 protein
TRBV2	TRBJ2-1	CASSQHRVSSYNEQFF
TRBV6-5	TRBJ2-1	CASSYSRASGRPNNEQFF
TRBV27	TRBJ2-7	CASRPLAGASYEQYF
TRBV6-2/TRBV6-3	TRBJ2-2	CASRRLAGNTGELFF
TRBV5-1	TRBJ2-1	CASTGVAGGNEQFF
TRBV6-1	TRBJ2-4	CASRERTGGFEDIQYF
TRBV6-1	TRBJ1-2	CASSPLLGVGYTF
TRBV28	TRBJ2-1	CASRPVLNRESGNEQFF
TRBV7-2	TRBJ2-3	CASSGVGRASTDTQYF
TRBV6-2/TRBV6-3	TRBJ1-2	CASSYEGDGYTF
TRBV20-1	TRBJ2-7	CSARVDLSNEQYF
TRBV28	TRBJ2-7	CASEGQGSGEQYF
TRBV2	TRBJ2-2	CASTSSLAGDTGELFF
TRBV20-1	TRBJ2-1	CSAVPLSPLKNEQFF
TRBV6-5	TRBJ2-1	CASSYSSAGSRNEQFF
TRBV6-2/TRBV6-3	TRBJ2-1	CAGSYTAADFDEQFF